This passage covers 30 T cell receptor beta chains from one sample sequenced in a study of monozygotic twins with inflammatory bowel disease. From the 5' RACE reads, TCRdb lists one entry per CDR3 protein and no DNA. Seen in this sample are roughly 320,000 distinct CDR3 sequences; the ten most common clones hold 5.5% to 6.5%. Specimen: blood. The receptors shown here come from a human donor with ulcerative colitis or Crohn's disease, or a healthy co-twin of an affected twin (not recorded which).

J is TRBJ1-1 and V is TRBV12-3 or TRBV12-4; TCRdb selects TRBD1, and the lack of DNA leaves this call unchecked. The CDR3 sequence is 18 residues long. The CDR3 protein is CASSLATGGFGELTEAFF.

The rearrangement uses TRBV4-1 and TRBJ2-6. The CDR3 is made up of 19 amino acids. CDR1 is MGHRA, CDR2 YSYEKL, per germline. The CDR3 protein is CASSQPTARTGSGANVLTF.

The chain carries TRBV4-2 and TRBJ2-3; the D call of TRBD1 rests on TCRdb alone, since no DNA is present to check it. This CDR3 is built from 14 residues. Per germline, CDR1 LGHNA and CDR2 YNFKEQ. The CDR3 is CASSGGRATDTQYF.

The chain has TRBV28 and TRBJ1-2; the TCRdb call, TRBD1, lacks DNA for checking. CDR1 and CDR2 from the germline V gene are MDHEN and SYDVKM. CDR3 length equals 13 residues. CDR3 amino acids: CASSLGQGFYYTF.

The V call is TRBV29-1, the J call TRBJ1-1. The germline gives CDR1 SQVTM, CDR2 ANQGSEA. This CDR3 region has 13 residues. CDR3 residues: CSAQPRGNTEAFF.

The chain recombines TRBV27 with TRBJ2-1; TCRdb returns TRBD2, unconfirmable since there is no DNA. The CDR3 is 14 amino acids. CDR1 is MNHEY, CDR2 SMNVEV, per germline (reference sequence). CDR3 amino acids: CASSFSGRANEQFF.

This sequence joins TRBV5-1 and TRBJ2-5; TCRdb picks TRBD2, but there is no DNA to check that call. CDR1 is SGHRS, CDR2 YFSETQ, per germline. The CDR3 loop spans 17 amino acids. The CDR3: CASSRAERGLIQETQYF.

The V gene is TRBV11-2, the J gene TRBJ2-3; TCRdb's D gene call, TRBD1, goes unchecked for lack of DNA. Germline V gene sequence: CDR1 SGHAT, CDR2 FQNNGV. The CDR3 consists of 16 residues. The chain's CDR3 is CASSLGGARDTDTQYF.

The gene calls are TRBV7-2 and TRBJ2-1; the TCRdb call, TRBD2, lacks DNA for checking. The length of the CDR3 is 16 residues. CDR1 and CDR2 from the germline V gene are SGHTA and FQGNSA. The CDR3: CASSARLAGGNNEQFF. The full variable domain, completed using reference TRBV7-2 and TRBJ2-1, is GAGVSQSPSNKVTEKGKDVELRCDPISGHTALYWYRQSLGQGLEFLIYFQGNSAPDKSGLPSDRFSAERTGGSVSTLTIQRTQQEDSAVYLCASSARLAGGNNEQFFGPGTRLTVL.

The chain joins TRBV6-2 or TRBV6-3 to TRBJ2-5; with no DNA, the TCRdb D assignment of TRBD2 cannot be verified. This CDR3 is 12 amino acids long. Germline CDR1 MNHEY, CDR2 SVGEGT. CDR3 sequence reads: CASSHAGGAQYF.

V is TRBV7-2 and J is TRBJ1-1. This CDR3 has 14 amino acids. In germline, CDR1 is SGHTA, CDR2 FQGNSA. The CDR3: CASSLRGKNTEAFF.

The chain combines TRBV12-3 or TRBV12-4 with TRBJ2-1; as DNA is missing, the TRBD1 call by TCRdb cannot be tested. This CDR3 is built from 13 residues. The CDR3 sequence: CASSYPGSHEQFF.

This chain links TRBV7-9 with TRBJ2-7; absent DNA, TCRdb's TRBD2 call cannot be checked. The CDR3 consists of 14 residues. Germline V gene lookup returns CDR1 SEHNR and CDR2 FQNEAQ (reference sequence). The CDR3 is CASGTLAGVHEQYF.

The chain couples TRBV24-1 to TRBJ1-2; TCRdb calls TRBD1, which cannot be checked without DNA. The CDR3 covers 14 residues. Germline-derived CDR1 and CDR2 are KGHDR and SFDVKD. The CDR3 region is CATSPGGTGDGYTF.

The V call is TRBV9, the J call TRBJ2-1; no DNA is available, so the TRBD2 call from TCRdb remains unchecked. The CDR3 runs 15 residues. CDR1 and CDR2 (germline): SGDLS, YYNGEE. CDR3 region: CASSVRPGPLNEQFF.

V and J are TRBV6-2 or TRBV6-3 and TRBJ2-2; the D gene TCRdb calls, TRBD1, cannot be checked with no DNA. The CDR3 totals 16 residues. CDR1 and CDR2 (germline): MNHEY, SVGEGT. The CDR3 region is CASTMGQVVNTGELFF.

V is TRBV5-1 and J is TRBJ1-3. CDR1 SGHRS and CDR2 YFSETQ come from the germline V gene. The CDR3 contains 14 residues. The CDR3 protein is CASSLGRPSGTIYF.

V is TRBV7-9 and J is TRBJ2-1; no DNA is available, so the TRBD2 call from TCRdb remains unchecked. Germline V CDR1 and CDR2: SEHNR, FQNEAQ (reference sequence). The CDR3 has 14 residues. This CDR3 is CASSPGPAGGEQFF.

This sequence joins TRBV7-9 and TRBJ1-5. Per germline, CDR1 SEHNR and CDR2 FQNEAQ (reference sequence). This CDR3 contains 14 residues. The CDR3 protein is CASSLDEGNQPQHF. Full variable domain (rest looked up from reference TRBV7-9 and TRBJ1-5): DTGVSQNPRHKITKRGQNVTFRCDPISEHNRLYWYRQTLGQGPEFLTYFQNEAQLEKSRLLSDRFSAERPKGSFSTLEIQRTEQGDSAMYLCASSLDEGNQPQHFGDGTRLSIL.

J is TRBJ2-4 and V is TRBV6-5. Germline V gene sequence: CDR1 MNHEY, CDR2 SVGAGI. There are 14 residues in the CDR3. CDR3 region: CASSDSVAKNIQYF.

This chain joins TRBV7-2 and TRBJ1-6. This CDR3 has 12 amino acids. Germline values: CDR1 SGHTA, CDR2 FQGNSA. The CDR3 sequence is CASSLSPGPLHF.

The chain employs TRBV10-3 and TRBJ1-2; TCRdb indicates TRBD1, and absent DNA this call remains unverified. The CDR3 has 13 amino acids. Germline CDR1 ENHRY, CDR2 SYGVKD. CDR3 protein: CAITARGQGGYTF.

The chain employs TRBV12-3 or TRBV12-4 and TRBJ2-5. The CDR3 is 14 residues long. The CDR3 region is CASSFRGNQETQYF.

The CDR3 reads CASSEFRGNQPQHF. V gene TRBV6-1 combines with J gene TRBJ1-5; the D call of TRBD1 rests on TCRdb alone, since no DNA is present to check it. The CDR3 runs to 14 residues. Germline V CDR1 and CDR2: MNHNS, SASEGT.

The rearrangement uses TRBV20-1 and TRBJ2-1; TCRdb proposes TRBD1, but this gene call is untestable without DNA. CDR3 length equals 15 residues. Looked up from germline, CDR1 is DFQATT and CDR2 is SNEGSKA (reference sequence). Here the CDR3 reads CSARVRGGRYNEQFF.

The chain links TRBV29-1 to TRBJ2-1. The CDR3 loop spans 15 amino acids. Germline values: CDR1 SQVTM, CDR2 ANQGSEA. CDR3 protein: CSAVKWQPSYNEQFF.

This chain links TRBV27 with TRBJ1-1. Per germline, CDR1 MNHEY and CDR2 SMNVEV (reference sequence). The CDR3 runs 13 residues. CDR3 sequence: CASSFVDRTEAFF.

The J gene is TRBJ1-5, the V gene TRBV6-6. CDR1 MNHNY and CDR2 SVGAGI come from the germline V gene (reference sequence). This CDR3 spans 14 amino acids. This CDR3 reads CASSYLPSNQPQHF.

The chain joins TRBV24-1 to TRBJ2-1; TCRdb's D call, TRBD1, is unchecked because there is no DNA. The CDR3 runs 13 residues. From germline, CDR1 is KGHDR and CDR2 SFDVKD. The chain's CDR3 is CATGGQGNNEQFF.

This rearrangement joins TRBV6-2 or TRBV6-3 to TRBJ1-2. The germline V gene encodes CDR1 MNHEY and CDR2 SVGEGT. The CDR3 has 14 residues. This CDR3 is CASSTRDSNYGYTF.